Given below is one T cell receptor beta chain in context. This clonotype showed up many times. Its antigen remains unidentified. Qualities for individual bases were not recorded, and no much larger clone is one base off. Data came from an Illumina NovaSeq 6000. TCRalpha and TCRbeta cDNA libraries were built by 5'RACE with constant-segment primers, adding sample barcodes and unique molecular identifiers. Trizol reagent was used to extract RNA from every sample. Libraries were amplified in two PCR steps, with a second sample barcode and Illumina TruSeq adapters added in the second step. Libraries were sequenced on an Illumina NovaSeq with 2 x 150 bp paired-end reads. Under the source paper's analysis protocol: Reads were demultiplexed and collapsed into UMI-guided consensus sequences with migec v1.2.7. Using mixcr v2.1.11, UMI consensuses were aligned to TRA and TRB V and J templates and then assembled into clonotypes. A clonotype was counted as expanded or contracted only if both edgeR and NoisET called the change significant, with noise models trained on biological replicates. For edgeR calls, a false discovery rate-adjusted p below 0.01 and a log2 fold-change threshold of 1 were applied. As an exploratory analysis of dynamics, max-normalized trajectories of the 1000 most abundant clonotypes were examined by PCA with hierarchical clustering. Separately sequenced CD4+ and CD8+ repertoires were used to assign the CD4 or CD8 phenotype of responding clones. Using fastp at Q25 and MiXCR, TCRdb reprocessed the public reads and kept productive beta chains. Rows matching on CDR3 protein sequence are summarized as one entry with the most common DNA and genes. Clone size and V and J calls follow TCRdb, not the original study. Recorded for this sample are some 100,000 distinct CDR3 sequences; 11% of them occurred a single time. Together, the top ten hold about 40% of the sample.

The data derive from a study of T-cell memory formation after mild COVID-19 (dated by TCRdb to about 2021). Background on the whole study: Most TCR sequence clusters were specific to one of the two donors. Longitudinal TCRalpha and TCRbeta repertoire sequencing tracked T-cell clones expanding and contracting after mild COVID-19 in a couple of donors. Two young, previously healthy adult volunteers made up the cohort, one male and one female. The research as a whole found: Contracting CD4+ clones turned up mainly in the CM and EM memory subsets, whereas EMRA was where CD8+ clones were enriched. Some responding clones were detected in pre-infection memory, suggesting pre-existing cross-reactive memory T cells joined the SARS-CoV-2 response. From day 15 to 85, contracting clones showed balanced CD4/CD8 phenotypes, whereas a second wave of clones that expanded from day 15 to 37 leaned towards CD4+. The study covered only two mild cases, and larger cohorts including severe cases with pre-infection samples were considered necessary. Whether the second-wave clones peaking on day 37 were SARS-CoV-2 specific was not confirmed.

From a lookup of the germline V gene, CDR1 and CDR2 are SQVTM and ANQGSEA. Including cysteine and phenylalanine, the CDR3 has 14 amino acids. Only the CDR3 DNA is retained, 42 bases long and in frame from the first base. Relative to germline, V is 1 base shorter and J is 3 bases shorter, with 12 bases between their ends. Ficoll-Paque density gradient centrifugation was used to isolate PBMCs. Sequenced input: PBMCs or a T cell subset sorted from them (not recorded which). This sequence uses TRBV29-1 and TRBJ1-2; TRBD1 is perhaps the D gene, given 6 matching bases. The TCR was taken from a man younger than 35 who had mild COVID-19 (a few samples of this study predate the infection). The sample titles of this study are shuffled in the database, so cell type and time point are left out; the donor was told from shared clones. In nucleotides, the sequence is TGCAGCGTTGAAGCGCGGGGGCTCGACTATGGCTACACCTTC. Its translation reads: CSVEARGLDYGYTF. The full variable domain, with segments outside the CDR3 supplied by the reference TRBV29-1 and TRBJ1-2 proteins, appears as SAVISQKPSRDICQRGTSLTIQCQVDSQVTMMFWYRQQPGQSLTLIATANQGSEATYESGFVIDKFPISRPNLTFSTLTVSNMSPEDSSIYLCSVEARGLDYGYTFGSGTRLTVV.